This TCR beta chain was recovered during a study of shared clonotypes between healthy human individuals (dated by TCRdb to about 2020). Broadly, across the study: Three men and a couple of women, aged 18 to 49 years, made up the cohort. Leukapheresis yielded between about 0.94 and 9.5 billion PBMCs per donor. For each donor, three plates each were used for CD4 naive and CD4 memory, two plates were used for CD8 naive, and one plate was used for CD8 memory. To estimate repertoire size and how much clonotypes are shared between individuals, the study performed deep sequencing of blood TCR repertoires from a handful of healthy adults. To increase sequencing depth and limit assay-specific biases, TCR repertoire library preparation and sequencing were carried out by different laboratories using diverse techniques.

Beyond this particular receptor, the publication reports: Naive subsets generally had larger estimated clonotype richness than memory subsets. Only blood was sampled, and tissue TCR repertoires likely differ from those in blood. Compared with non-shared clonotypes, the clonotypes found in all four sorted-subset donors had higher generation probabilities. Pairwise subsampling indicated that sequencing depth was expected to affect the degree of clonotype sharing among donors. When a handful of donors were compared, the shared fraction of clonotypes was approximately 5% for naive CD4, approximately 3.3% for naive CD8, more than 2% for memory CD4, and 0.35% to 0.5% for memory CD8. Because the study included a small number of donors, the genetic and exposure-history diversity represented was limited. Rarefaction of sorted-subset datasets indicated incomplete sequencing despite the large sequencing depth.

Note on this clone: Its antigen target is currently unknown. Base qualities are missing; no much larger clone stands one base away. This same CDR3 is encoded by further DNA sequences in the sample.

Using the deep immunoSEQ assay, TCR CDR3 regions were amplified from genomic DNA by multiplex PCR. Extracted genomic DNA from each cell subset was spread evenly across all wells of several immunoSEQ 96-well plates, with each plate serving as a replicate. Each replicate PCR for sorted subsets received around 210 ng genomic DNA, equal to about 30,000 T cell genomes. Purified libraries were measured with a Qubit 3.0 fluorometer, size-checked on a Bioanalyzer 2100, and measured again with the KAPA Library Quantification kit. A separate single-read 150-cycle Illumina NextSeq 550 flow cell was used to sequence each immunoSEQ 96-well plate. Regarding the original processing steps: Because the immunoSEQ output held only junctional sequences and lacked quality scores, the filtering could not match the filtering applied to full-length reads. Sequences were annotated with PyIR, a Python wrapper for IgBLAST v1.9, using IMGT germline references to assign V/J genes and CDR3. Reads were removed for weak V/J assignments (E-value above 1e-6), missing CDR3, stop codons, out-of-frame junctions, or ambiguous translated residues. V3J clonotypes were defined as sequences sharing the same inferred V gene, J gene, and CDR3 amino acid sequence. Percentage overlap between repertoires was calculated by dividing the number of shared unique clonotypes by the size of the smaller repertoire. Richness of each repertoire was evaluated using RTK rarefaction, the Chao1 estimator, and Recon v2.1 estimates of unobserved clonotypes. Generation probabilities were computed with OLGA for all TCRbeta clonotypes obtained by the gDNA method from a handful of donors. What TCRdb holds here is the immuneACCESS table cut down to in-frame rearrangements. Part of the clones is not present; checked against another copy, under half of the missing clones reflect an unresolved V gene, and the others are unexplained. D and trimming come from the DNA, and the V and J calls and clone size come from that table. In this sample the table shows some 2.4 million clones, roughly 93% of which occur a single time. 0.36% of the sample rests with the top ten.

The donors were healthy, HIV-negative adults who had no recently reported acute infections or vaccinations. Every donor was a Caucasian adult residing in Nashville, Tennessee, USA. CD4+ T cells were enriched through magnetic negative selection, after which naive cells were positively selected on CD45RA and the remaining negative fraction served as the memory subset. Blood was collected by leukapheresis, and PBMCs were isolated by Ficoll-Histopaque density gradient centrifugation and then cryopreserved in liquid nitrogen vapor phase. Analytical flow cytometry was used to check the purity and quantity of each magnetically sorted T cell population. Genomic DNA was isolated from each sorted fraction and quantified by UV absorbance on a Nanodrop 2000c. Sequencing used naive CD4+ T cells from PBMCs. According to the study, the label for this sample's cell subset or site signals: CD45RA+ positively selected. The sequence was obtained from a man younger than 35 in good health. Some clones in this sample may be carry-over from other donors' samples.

The sequenced DNA is TGTGCCAGCAGCCTCCAAGGAGGCTATGGCTACACCTTC. The resulting protein is CASSLQGGYGYTF. The sequence is built from TRBV5-6 and TRBJ1-2; the D gene cannot be resolved reliably. The germline V gene specifies SGHDT as CDR1 and YYEEEE as CDR2. The cysteine opens and the phenylalanine closes a CDR3 of 13 amino acids. The only DNA kept is the CDR3, 39 bases in frame from the first base. The V end loses 4 bases and the J end loses 4 bases, and a stretch of 11 bases separates them.